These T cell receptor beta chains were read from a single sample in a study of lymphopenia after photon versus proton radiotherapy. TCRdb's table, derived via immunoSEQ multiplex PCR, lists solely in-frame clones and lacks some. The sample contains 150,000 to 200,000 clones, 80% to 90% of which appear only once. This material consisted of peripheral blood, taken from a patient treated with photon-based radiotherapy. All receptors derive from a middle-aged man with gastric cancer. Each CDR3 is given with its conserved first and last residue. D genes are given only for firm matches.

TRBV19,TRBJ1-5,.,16,TGTGCCAGTAGTGGAACCGTGGGGGGAGAGGATCAGCCCCAGCATTTT,CASSGTVGGEDQPQHF
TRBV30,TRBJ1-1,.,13,TGTGCCTGGAAGGGTAGGAGGAACACTGAAGCTTTCTTT,CAWKGRRNTEAFF
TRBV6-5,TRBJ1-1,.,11,TGTGCCAGCAGTTACGGTACTGAAGCTTTCTTT,CASSYGTEAFF
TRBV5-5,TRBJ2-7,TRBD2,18,TGTGCCAGCAGCCGCGACGGACTAGGTTTTTCCTCGTCCTACGAGCAGTACTTC,CASSRDGLGFSSSYEQYF
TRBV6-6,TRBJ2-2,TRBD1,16,TGTGCCAGCAGCATTCCGGGACAGGGTTACAGGGGGGAGCTGTTTTTT,CASSIPGQGYRGELFF
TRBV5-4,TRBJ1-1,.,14,TGTGCCAGCAGCTTGGCCTACCCAAGGACTGAAGCTTTCTTT,CASSLAYPRTEAFF
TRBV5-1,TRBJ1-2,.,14,TGCGCCAGCAGCTTGGACACCAGTAACTATGGCTACACCTTC,CASSLDTSNYGYTF
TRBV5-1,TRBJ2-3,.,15,TGCGCCAGCAGCTTGTACAGGGCGGACACAGATACGCAGTATTTT,CASSLYRADTDTQYF
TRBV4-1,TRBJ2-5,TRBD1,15,TGCGCCAGCAGCCAAAAGACAGGGGGACAAGAGACCCAGTACTTC,CASSQKTGGQETQYF
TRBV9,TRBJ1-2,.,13,TGTGCCAGCAGCCGGATGTGGGGGTCGGGCTACACCTTC,CASSRMWGSGYTF